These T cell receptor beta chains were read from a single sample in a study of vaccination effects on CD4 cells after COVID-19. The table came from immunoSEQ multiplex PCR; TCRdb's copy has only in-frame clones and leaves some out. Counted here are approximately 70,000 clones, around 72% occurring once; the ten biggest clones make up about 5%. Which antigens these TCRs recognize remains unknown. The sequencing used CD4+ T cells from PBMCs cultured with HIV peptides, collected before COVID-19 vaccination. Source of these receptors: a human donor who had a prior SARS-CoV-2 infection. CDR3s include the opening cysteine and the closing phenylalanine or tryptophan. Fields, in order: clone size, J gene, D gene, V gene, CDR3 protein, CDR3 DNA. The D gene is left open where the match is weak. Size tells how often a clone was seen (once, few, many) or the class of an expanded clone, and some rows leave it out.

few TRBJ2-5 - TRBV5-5 CASRVGSRETQYF TGTGCCAGCAGGGTCGGGAGTAGGGAGACCCAGTACTTC
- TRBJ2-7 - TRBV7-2 CASSSGNGEQYF TGTGCCAGCAGCTCGGGGAATGGCGAGCAGTACTTC
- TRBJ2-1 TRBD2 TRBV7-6 CASSFGTSGGYNEQFF TGTGCCAGCAGCTTCGGGACTAGCGGGGGCTACAATGAGCAGTTCTTC
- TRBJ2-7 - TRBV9 CASSVEWGNSYEQYF TGTGCCAGCAGCGTTGAGTGGGGAAACTCCTACGAGCAGTACTTC
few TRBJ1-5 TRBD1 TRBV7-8 CASSLARRGLGNQPQHF TGTGCCAGCAGCTTAGCGAGGAGGGGGCTGGGCAATCAGCCCCAGCATTTT
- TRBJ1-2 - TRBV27 CASSFKANYGYTF TGTGCCAGCAGTTTTAAGGCTAACTATGGCTACACCTTC
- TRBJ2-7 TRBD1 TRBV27 CARRDRIISYEQYF TGTGCCAGGAGGGACAGAATTATCTCCTACGAGCAGTACTTC
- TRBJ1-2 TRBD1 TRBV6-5 CASSYYGQGESGYTF TGTGCCAGCAGTTACTATGGACAGGGGGAGTCTGGCTACACCTTC
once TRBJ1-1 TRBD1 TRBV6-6 CASSLGDSEAFF TGTGCCAGCAGTTTAGGGGACAGTGAAGCTTTCTTT
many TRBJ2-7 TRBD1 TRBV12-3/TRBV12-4 CASSQDRAYEQYF TGTGCCAGCAGTCAAGACAGGGCCTACGAGCAGTACTTC
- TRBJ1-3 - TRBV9 CASSPHRMGSGNTIYF TGTGCCAGCAGCCCCCATCGCATGGGCTCTGGAAACACCATATATTTT
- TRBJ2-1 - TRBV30 CAWSAFQGQFF TGTGCCTGGAGTGCTTTTCAGGGGCAGTTCTTC
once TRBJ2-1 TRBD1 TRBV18 CASSRVPTGAVDEQFF TGTGCCAGCTCACGTGTCCCAACAGGGGCCGTCGATGAGCAGTTCTTC
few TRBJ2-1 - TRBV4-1 CASSQRTNSYNEQFF TGCGCCAGCAGCCAACGGACCAACAGTTACAATGAGCAGTTCTTC
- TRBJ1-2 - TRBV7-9 CASSLDRFLGYTF TGTGCCAGCAGCTTAGACAGGTTTTTAGGCTACACCTTC
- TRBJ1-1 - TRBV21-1 CASSKETVDTEAFF TGTGCCAGCAGCAAAGAGACGGTGGACACTGAAGCTTTCTTT
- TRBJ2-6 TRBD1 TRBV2 CASSDNRGRAGANVLTF TGTGCCAGCAGTGACAACAGGGGTCGGGCTGGGGCCAACGTCCTGACTTTC
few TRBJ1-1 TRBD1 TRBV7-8 CASSSRGQVNTEAFF TGTGCCAGCAGCTCTCGGGGACAGGTGAACACTGAAGCTTTCTTT
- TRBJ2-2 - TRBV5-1 CASSLNRASNTGELFF TGCGCCAGCAGCTTGAACAGGGCTTCGAACACCGGGGAGCTGTTTTTT
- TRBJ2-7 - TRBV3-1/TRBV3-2 CASSQVFQAEQYF TGTGCCAGCAGCCAAGTCTTCCAGGCCGAGCAGTACTTC
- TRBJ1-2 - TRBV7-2 CASSPQGGQNYGYTF TGTGCCAGCAGCCCCCAGGGAGGTCAAAACTATGGCTACACCTTC
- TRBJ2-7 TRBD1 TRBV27 CASSLRDRGRLPYEQYF TGTGCCAGCAGTCTACGGGACAGGGGCCGGTTACCCTACGAGCAGTACTTC
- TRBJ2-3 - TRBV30 CAWSPRVNTQYF TGTGCCTGGAGTCCCAGGGTCAATACGCAGTATTTT
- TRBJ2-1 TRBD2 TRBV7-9 CASRYPSGRARDNEQFF TGTGCCAGCAGATACCCAAGCGGGAGGGCCCGTGACAATGAGCAGTTCTTC
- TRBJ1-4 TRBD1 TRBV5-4 CASSFTGTANEKLFF TGTGCCAGCAGCTTTACCGGGACAGCTAATGAAAAACTGTTTTTT
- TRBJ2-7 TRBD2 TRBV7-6 CASSLGGLADYEQYF TGTGCCAGCAGCTTAGGGGGACTAGCAGACTACGAGCAGTACTTC
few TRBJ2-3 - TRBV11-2 CASSLVSFDTQYF TGTGCCAGCAGCTTAGTGTCTTTTGATACGCAGTATTTT
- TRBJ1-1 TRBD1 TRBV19 CASSRHRGRDTEAFF TGTGCCAGTAGTAGGCACAGGGGTCGGGACACTGAAGCTTTCTTT
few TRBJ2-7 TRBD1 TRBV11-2 CASSLSRDRPYEQYF TGTGCCAGCAGCTTATCTAGGGACAGGCCCTACGAGCAGTACTTC
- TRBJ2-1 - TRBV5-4 CASSPDGSSYNEQFF TGTGCCAGCAGCCCTGATGGAAGCTCCTACAATGAGCAGTTCTTC
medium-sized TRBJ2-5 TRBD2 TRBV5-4 CASSRRLADQETQYF TGTGCCAGCAGCCGAAGACTAGCCGATCAAGAGACCCAGTACTTC